Shown below are 31 T cell receptor beta chains from a single sample sequenced in a study of blood T cell repertoires in COVID-19. Repertoires were generated with immunoSEQ multiplex PCR, while TCRdb's copy carries only in-frame clones and drops some. The sample holds some 100,000 clones, 88% seen once. Sequenced material: peripheral blood. Every receptor here comes from a human donor in a cohort sampled during active COVID-19.

The genes are TRBV19 and TRBJ2-1, with 10 bases that match TRBD2. V shed 1 base, J shed 6 bases, and the junction held 6 bases outside the gene matches. The CDR3 spans 16 residues. In germline, CDR1 is LNHDA, CDR2 SQIVND (reference sequence). The CDR3 protein is CASSIVPLAGANEQFF. The CDR3 DNA reads TGTGCCAGTAGTATAGTCCCCCTAGCGGGAGCCAATGAGCAGTTCTTC. Variable domain in full (rest from reference TRBV19 and TRBJ2-1): DGGITQSPKYLFRKEGQNVTLSCEQNLNHDAMYWYRQDPGQGLRLIYYSQIVNDFQKGDIAEGYSVSREKKESFPLTVTSAQKNPTAFYLCASSIVPLAGANEQFFGPGTRLTVL.

V and J are TRBV5-6 and TRBJ1-5; TRBD1 matches at 9 bases. Per germline, CDR1 SGHDT and CDR2 YYEEEE. V shed 6 bases and J 5 bases; nucleotides not matched to a gene: 12. The CDR3 has 16 residues. CDR3 in DNA: TGTGCCAGCACCCAACACCGGGACAGGGTGGATCAGCCCCAGCATTTT. Amino acids: CASTQHRDRVDQPQHF.

Here the CDR3 reads CASSKGTGEGSYEQYF. CDR3 nucleotide sequence: TGTGCCAGTAGTAAGGGGACAGGGGAGGGCTCTTACGAGCAGTACTTC. The V call is TRBV19, the J call TRBJ2-7; 10 bases align to TRBD1. J was trimmed by 4 bases and V by 4 bases; bases with no gene match: 10. In germline, CDR1 is LNHDA, CDR2 SQIVND (reference sequence). This CDR3 is 16 amino acids long.

This chain connects TRBV6-2 or TRBV6-3 to TRBJ1-5, with D possibly matching TRBD1 (5 bases). Per the germline V gene, CDR1 is MNHEY and CDR2 is SVGEGT. V lost 4 bases and J lost 7, with 17 bases in between. The CDR3 runs to 15 residues. CDR3 loop: CASSSGLVGRQPQHF. CDR3 DNA sequence: TGTGCCAGCAGTTCGGGACTGGTAGGGAGGCAGCCCCAGCATTTT.

V and J are TRBV7-8 and TRBJ2-1, with 14 bases aligning to TRBD2. The CDR3 length is 17 residues. The J segment lost 6 bases and the V segment lost 5 bases, leaving 9 bases of the junction unmatched. The germline V gene encodes CDR1 SGHVS and CDR2 FQNEAQ. The CDR3 here is CASSPRLAGGPVNEQFF. DNA for the CDR3: TGTGCCAGCAGCCCCCGACTAGCGGGAGGGCCGGTCAATGAGCAGTTCTTC.

The J gene is TRBJ2-5, the V gene TRBV7-2; D remains ambiguous. Germline V gene lookup returns CDR1 SGHTA and CDR2 FQGNSA. There are 15 residues in the CDR3. V was pared by 0 bases and J by 5 bases, with 13 bases between. Here the CDR3 DNA reads TGTGCCAGCAGCTTAGCGTCCCGGTCCGGGGAGACCCAGTACTTC. It yields the protein CASSLASRSGETQYF.

This chain joins TRBV19 and TRBJ2-4; possible D gene TRBD2, 5 bases. The CDR3 has 13 residues. CDR1 is LNHDA, CDR2 SQIVND, per germline (reference sequence). Trimming cost V 5 bases and J 6 bases, with 11 bases left between them. CDR3 sequence reads: CASSQPGLNIQYF. The CDR3 DNA reads TGTGCCAGTAGTCAACCCGGACTAAACATTCAGTACTTC.

The genes are TRBV5-1 and TRBJ2-7, with D possibly TRBD1 on 6 matching bases. Trimming left V 0 bases short and J 1 base short, with 11 bases between. Germline V lookup: CDR1 SGHRS, CDR2 YFSETQ. This CDR3 is 15 amino acids long. This chain's CDR3 is CASSLALGQSYEQYF. The DNA of the CDR3 is TGCGCCAGCAGCTTGGCCCTGGGACAATCCTACGAGCAGTACTTC.

The rearrangement joins TRBV4-2 to TRBJ2-1; 9 bases fit TRBD2. The V gene's germline CDR1 is LGHNA and CDR2 YNFKEQ. The CDR3 has 13 residues. J lost 6 bases, V lost 3 bases, and 0 bases had no gene match. CDR3 protein: CASSQRGGNEQFF. The CDR3 bases are TGTGCCAGCAGCCAGCGGGGGGGCAATGAGCAGTTCTTC.

This clone was recorded a few times. The chain employs TRBV4-1 and TRBJ2-1, with 10 positions matching TRBD2. Germline CDR1 MGHRA, CDR2 YSYEKL. Losses at the gene ends were 4 bases for V and 0 bases for J; bases not matched to a gene: 3. This CDR3 contains 16 residues. CDR3 region: CASSPTSGLSYNEQFF. The DNA of the CDR3 is TGCGCCAGCAGCCCGACTAGCGGGCTCTCCTACAATGAGCAGTTCTTC.

This clone was observed a handful of times. The chain combines TRBV15 with TRBJ2-7; 10 positions match TRBD1. This CDR3 comprises 15 residues. Trimming at V came to 5 bases and at J to 2 bases, leaving 6 bases not matched to a gene. The germline V gene has CDR1 LNHNV and CDR2 YYDKDF (reference sequence). In DNA form, the CDR3 reads TGTGCCACCAGCCCGGCGGGGACAGGGGCCTACGAGCAGTACTTC. Its translation is CATSPAGTGAYEQYF.

This clone was seen ten or more times. The V and J genes are TRBV15 and TRBJ2-7; D may be TRBD1 (5 bases). Germline CDR1 LNHNV, CDR2 YYDKDF (reference sequence). The CDR3 loop spans 14 amino acids. The V and J ends lost 5 bases and 4 bases respectively, with 15 bases between them. In nucleotides, the CDR3 is TGTGCCACCAGCTCTGGACGGCAGGGTTACGAGCAGTACTTC. Translating it yields CATSSGRQGYEQYF. Full variable domain (rest looked up from reference TRBV15 and TRBJ2-7): DAMVIQNPRYQVTQFGKPVTLSCSQTLNHNVMYWYQQKSSQAPKLLFHYYDKDFNNEADTPDNFQSRRPNTSFCFLDIRSPGLGDTAMYLCATSSGRQGYEQYFGPGTRLTVT.

The chain uses TRBV11-3 and TRBJ2-5, with D possibly TRBD1 on 6 matching bases. The V end lost 1 base, the J end lost 3 bases, and 21 bases lay between the germline ends. Germline CDR1 SGHNT, CDR2 YENEEA. The CDR3 consists of 18 residues. The CDR3 reads CASSLVDRTSLPEETQYF. The CDR3 DNA reads as TGTGCCAGCAGCTTAGTCGACAGGACCTCCCTGCCGGAAGAGACCCAGTACTTC. The full variable domain, in which reference TRBV11-3 and TRBJ2-5 provide the parts outside the CDR3, is EAGVVQSPRYKIIEKKQPVAFWCNPISGHNTLYWYLQNLGQGPELLIRYENEEAVDDSQLPKDRFSAERLKGVDSTLKIQPAELGDSAVYLCASSLVDRTSLPEETQYFGPGTRLLVL.

This chain uses TRBV20-1 with TRBJ2-7, with 8 bases matching TRBD1. With V trimmed by 3 bases and J by 2 bases, 9 bases remained unmatched. In germline, CDR1 is DFQATT, CDR2 SNEGSKA (reference sequence). This CDR3 is built from 15 residues. CDR3 coding DNA: TGCAGTGCTAGTGTGGGGGGACAGGTCACCTACGAGCAGTACTTC. It encodes CSASVGGQVTYEQYF.

This chain joins TRBV18 and TRBJ1-1, with 7 bases lining up with TRBD1. CDR3 length equals 15 residues. Trimming took 1 base from V and 0 from J; bases not matched to a gene: 2. Germline CDR1 reads KGHSH; CDR2 reads LQKENI. CDR3: CASSPRTGLNTEAFF. The CDR3 nucleotides are TGTGCCAGCTCACCACGGACAGGCCTGAACACTGAAGCTTTCTTT.

The chain combines TRBV5-5 with TRBJ1-5; D perhaps matches TRBD1 (6 bases). CDR3 size: 15 residues. The germline CDR1 and CDR2 sequences are SGHKS and YYEKEE (reference sequence). V dropped 5 bases and J dropped 5 bases, with 17 bases sitting between them. This CDR3 reads CASSFDTGRDQPQHF. DNA of the CDR3: TGTGCCAGCAGTTTTGATACAGGGAGAGATCAGCCCCAGCATTTT.

V is TRBV3-1 (or the pseudogene TRBV3-2) and J is TRBJ2-3; TRBD2 might be the D (6 bases). The V gene's germline CDR1 is LGHDT and CDR2 YNNKEL (reference sequence). V lost 5 bases and J lost 2, with 26 bases in between. The CDR3 runs 19 residues. The CDR3 spells CASSVTISGSGLPTDTQYF. The CDR3 DNA is TGTGCCAGCAGCGTAACTATATCGGGTAGCGGCCTGCCCACAGATACGCAGTATTTT.

This chain uses TRBV18 with TRBJ1-3; D may be TRBD1 (5 bases). With 6 bases removed from V and 0 bases from J, the gap between germline ends came to 12 bases. This CDR3 has 15 residues. The germline gives CDR1 KGHSH, CDR2 LQKENI. The CDR3 loop reads CASSLPGGSGNTIYF. For the CDR3, the DNA is TGTGCCAGCTCTCTCCCGGGGGGCTCTGGAAACACCATATATTTT.

This clone was detected only once. This chain joins TRBV7-9 and TRBJ2-1; TRBD2 matches at 13 bases. This CDR3 spans 17 amino acids. Germline lookup yields CDR1 SEHNR and CDR2 FQNEAQ (reference sequence). Trimming removed 5 bases from V and 0 bases from J; junction bases left unmatched: 4. CDR3 sequence (DNA): TGTGCCAGCAGCGAACGGACTAGCGGGAGCTCCTACAATGAGCAGTTCTTC. Its translation is CASSERTSGSSYNEQFF.

The chain joins TRBV7-6 to TRBJ1-2, with D possibly being TRBD1 (5 bases). Trimming took off 1 base at V and 3 bases at J, with 15 bases between the two ends. This CDR3 contains 16 residues. The V gene's germline CDR1 is SGHVS and CDR2 FNYEAQ. The CDR3 spells CASSLGQDSRDYGYTF. The CDR3 nucleotides read TGTGCCAGCAGCTTAGGGCAAGACAGCAGGGACTATGGCTACACCTTC.

The DNA for the CDR3 is TGTGCCAGCAGTGTAGCGGGAGGCCGGTCCTACAATGAGCAGTTCTTC. Protein sequence: CASSVAGGRSYNEQFF. The genes are TRBV28 and TRBJ2-1; TRBD2 agrees at 10 bases. CDR1 and CDR2 (germline): MDHEN, SYDVKM. The CDR3 spans 16 residues. V shed 5 bases and J 1 base; nucleotides not matched to a gene: 5.

On this clone itself: Other DNA sequences of this sample code for an identical CDR3. The rearrangement joins TRBV2 to TRBJ1-5; perhaps TRBD1 as D (5 bases). With 6 bases removed from V and 0 bases from J, the gap between germline ends came to 9 bases. CDR1 and CDR2 (germline): SNHLY, FYNNEI. This CDR3 is built from 14 residues. The CDR3 DNA follows: TGTGCCAGCAGGACAGATTATAGCAATCAGCCCCAGCATTTT. It codes for CASRTDYSNQPQHF.

The V and J genes are TRBV13 and TRBJ2-7; 9 bases line up with TRBD2. The CDR3 loop spans 13 amino acids. Looked up from germline, CDR1 is PRHDT and CDR2 is FYEKMQ (reference sequence). V lost 10 bases and J lost 3; bases outside the gene matches: 7. The CDR3 nucleotides read TGTGCCACTACACCTAGCGGGAACTACGAGCAGTACTTC. It codes for CATTPSGNYEQYF.

A remark on this clone: Other nucleotide sequences from this sample produce the same CDR3. This chain links TRBV30 with TRBJ1-3; D call uncertain. The V gene's germline CDR1 is GTSNPN and CDR2 SVGIG (reference sequence). Trimming left V 3 bases short and J 0 bases short, with 6 bases between. This CDR3 comprises 13 residues. The CDR3 protein is CAWSRGSGNTIYF. CDR3 bases: TGTGCCTGGAGCCGGGGCTCTGGAAACACCATATATTTT. Based on the CDR3 plus reference TRBV30 and TRBJ1-3, the full variable domain is SQTIHQWPATLVQPVGSPLSLECTVEGTSNPNLYWYRQAAGRGLQLLFYSVGIGQISSEVPQNLSASRPQDRQFILSSKKLLLSDSGFYLCAWSRGSGNTIYFGEGSWLTVV.

V is TRBV19 and J is TRBJ2-2, with D possibly matching TRBD1 (5 bases). Between the trimmed V and J ends, which lost 5 bases and 4 bases, there was a span of 17 bases. CDR1 and CDR2 (germline): LNHDA, SQIVND (reference sequence). The CDR3 runs 16 residues. CDR3 residues: CASSPLGRQGTGELFF. In DNA, the CDR3 is TGTGCCAGTAGTCCCCTGGGCAGGCAGGGCACCGGGGAGCTGTTTTTT. The full variable domain, rest sourced from reference TRBV19 and TRBJ2-2, is DGGITQSPKYLFRKEGQNVTLSCEQNLNHDAMYWYRQDPGQGLRLIYYSQIVNDFQKGDIAEGYSVSREKKESFPLTVTSAQKNPTAFYLCASSPLGRQGTGELFFGEGSRLTVL.

The gene calls are TRBV5-1 and TRBJ2-3; possible D gene TRBD2, 5 bases. Germline CDR1 reads SGHRS; CDR2 reads YFSETQ. With 5 bases removed from V and 1 base from J, the gap between germline ends came to 8 bases. CDR3 length: 13 residues. The CDR3 sequence: CASRAEGTDTQYF. In nucleotides, the CDR3 is TGCGCCAGCAGGGCGGAGGGCACAGATACGCAGTATTTT.

The chain is built from TRBV7-9 and TRBJ2-5; D gene unclear. CDR1 and CDR2 (germline): SEHNR, FQNEAQ (reference sequence). V gave up 2 bases and J gave up 4 bases, with 11 bases separating them. The CDR3 sequence is 14 residues long. The CDR3: CASSLKSGVETQYF. In DNA, the CDR3 is TGTGCCAGCAGCTTAAAGTCGGGTGTAGAGACCCAGTACTTC.

The J gene is TRBJ2-5, the V gene TRBV2; D remains unclear. The CDR3 sequence is 13 residues long. The germline V gene has CDR1 SNHLY and CDR2 FYNNEI. Trimming removed 4 bases at V and 6 bases at J, with 12 bases between. CDR3 nucleotide sequence: TGTGCCAGCAGTGCCGGCAGGTCTAAGACCCAGTACTTC. This gives the protein CASSAGRSKTQYF.

The rearrangement joins TRBV25-1 to TRBJ1-6; TRBD1 aligns across 7 bases. Trimming removed 3 bases from V and 9 bases from J; junction bases left unmatched: 8. This CDR3 spans 15 amino acids. Germline V gene sequence: CDR1 MGHDK, CDR2 SYGVNS. CDR3 nucleotides: TGTGCCAGCAGTGAGATGGCCTCAGGGGGTTCACCCCTCCACTTT. Translation gives CASSEMASGGSPLHF.

The rearrangement uses TRBV2 and TRBJ2-3, with 7 bases matching TRBD1. From germline, CDR1 is SNHLY and CDR2 FYNNEI. The V gene end was trimmed by 6 bases and the J gene end by 1 base; junction bases not matched to a gene: 1. This CDR3 spans 13 amino acids. CDR3 in DNA: TGTGCCAGCAGAGGGACAGGCACAGATACGCAGTATTTT. It encodes CASRGTGTDTQYF.

The V and J genes are TRBV3-1 (or the pseudogene TRBV3-2) and TRBJ2-5; TRBD2 matches at 11 bases. After removal of 1 base from V and 9 bases from J, the junction contained 7 bases not matched to a gene. Looked up from germline, CDR1 is LGHDT and CDR2 is YNNKEL (reference sequence). The CDR3 is 15 residues long. CDR3 DNA: TGTGCCAGCAGCCAAGGTCTAGCGGGAGGCGGGGCCCAGTACTTC. Translation gives CASSQGLAGGGAQYF.